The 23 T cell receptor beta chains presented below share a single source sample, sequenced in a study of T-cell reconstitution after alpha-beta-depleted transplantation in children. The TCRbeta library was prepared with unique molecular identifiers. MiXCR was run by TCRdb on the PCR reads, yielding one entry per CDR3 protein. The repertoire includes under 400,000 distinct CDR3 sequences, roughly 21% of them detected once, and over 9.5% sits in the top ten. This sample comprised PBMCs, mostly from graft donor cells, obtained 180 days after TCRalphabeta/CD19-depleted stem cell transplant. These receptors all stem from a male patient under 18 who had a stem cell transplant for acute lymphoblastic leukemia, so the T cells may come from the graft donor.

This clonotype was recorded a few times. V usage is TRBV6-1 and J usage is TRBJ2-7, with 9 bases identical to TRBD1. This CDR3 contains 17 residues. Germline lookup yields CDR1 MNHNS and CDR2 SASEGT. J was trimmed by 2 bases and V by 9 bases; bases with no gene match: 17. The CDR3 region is CASAGQGPFRVTYEQYF. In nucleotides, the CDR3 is TGTGCCAGTGCGGGACAGGGACCTTTCCGAGTCACCTACGAGCAGTACTTC.

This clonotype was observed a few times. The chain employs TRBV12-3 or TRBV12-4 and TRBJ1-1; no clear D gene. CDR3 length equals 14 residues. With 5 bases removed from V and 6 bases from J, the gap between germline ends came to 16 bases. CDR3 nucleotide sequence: TGTGCCAGCAGTGAGGGCCCCCAAAGGGCTGAAGCTTTCTTT. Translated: CASSEGPQRAEAFF.

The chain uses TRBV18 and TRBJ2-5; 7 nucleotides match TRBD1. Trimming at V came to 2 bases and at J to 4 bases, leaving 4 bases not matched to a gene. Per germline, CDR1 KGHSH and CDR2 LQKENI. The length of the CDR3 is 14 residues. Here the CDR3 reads CASSPGQDRETQYF. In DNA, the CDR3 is TGTGCCAGCTCACCAGGACAGGACAGAGAGACCCAGTACTTC.

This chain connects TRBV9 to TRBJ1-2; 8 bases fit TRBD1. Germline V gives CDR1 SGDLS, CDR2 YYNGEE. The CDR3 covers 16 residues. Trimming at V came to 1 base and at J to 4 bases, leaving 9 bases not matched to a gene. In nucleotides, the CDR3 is TGTGCCAGCAGCGTATTACCCGCAGGGGGCATCTATGGCTACACCTTC. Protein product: CASSVLPAGGIYGYTF. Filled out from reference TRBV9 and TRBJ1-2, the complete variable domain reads DSGVTQTPKHLITATGQRVTLRCSPRSGDLSVYWYQQSLDQGLQFLIQYYNGEERAKGNILERFSAQQFPDLHSELNLSSLELGDSALYFCASSVLPAGGIYGYTFGSGTRLTVV.

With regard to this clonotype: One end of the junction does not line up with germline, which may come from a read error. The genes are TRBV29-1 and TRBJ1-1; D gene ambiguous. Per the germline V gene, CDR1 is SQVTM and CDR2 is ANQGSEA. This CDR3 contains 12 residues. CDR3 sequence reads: CSVEGTHTEVFF. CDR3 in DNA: TGCAGCGTTGAAGGGACCCACACTGAAGTTTTCTTT. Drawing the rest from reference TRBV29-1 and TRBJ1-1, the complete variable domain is SAVISQKPSRDICQRGTSLTIQCQVDSQVTMMFWYRQQPGQSLTLIATANQGSEATYESGFVIDKFPISRPNLTFSTLTVSNMSPEDSSIYLCSVEGTHTEVFFGQGTRLTVV.

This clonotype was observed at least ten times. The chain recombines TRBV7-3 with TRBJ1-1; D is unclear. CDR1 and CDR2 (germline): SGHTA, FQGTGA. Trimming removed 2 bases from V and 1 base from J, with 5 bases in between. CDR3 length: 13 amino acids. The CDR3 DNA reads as TGTGCCAGCAGCTTATCTAAGAACACTGAAGCTTTCTTT. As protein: CASSLSKNTEAFF. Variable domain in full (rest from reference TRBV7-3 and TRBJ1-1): GAGVSQTPSNKVTEKGKYVELRCDPISGHTALYWYRQSLGQGPEFLIYFQGTGAADDSGLPNDRFFAVRPEGSVSTLKIQRTERGDSAVYLCASSLSKNTEAFFGQGTRLTVV.

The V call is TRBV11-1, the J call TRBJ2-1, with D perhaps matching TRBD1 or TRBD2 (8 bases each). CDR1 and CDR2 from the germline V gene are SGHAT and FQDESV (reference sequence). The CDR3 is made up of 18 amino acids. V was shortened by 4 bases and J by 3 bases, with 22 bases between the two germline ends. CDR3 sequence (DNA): TGTGCCAGCAGCTCCGGCCCGAGGACAGGGACTAGCTACAATGAGCAGTTCTTC. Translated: CASSSGPRTGTSYNEQFF.

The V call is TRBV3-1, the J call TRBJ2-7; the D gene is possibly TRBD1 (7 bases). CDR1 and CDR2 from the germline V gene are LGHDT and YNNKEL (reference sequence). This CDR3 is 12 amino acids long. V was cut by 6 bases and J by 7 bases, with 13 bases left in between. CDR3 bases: TGTGCCAGCAGTACCCCAGGGGGGGAGCAGTACTTC. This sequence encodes CASSTPGGEQYF.

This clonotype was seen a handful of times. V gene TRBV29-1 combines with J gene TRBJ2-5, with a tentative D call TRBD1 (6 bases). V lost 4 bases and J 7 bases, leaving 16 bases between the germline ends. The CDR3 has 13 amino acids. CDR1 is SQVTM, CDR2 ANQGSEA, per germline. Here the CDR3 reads CSVARTVEGTQYF. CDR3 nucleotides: TGCAGCGTTGCGAGGACAGTCGAAGGGACCCAGTACTTC.

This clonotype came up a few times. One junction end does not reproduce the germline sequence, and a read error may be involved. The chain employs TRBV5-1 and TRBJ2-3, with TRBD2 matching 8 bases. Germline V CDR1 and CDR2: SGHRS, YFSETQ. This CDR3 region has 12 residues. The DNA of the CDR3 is TGCGCCAGCAGCTCCCGGACTAGCACCTCCACATTT. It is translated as CASSSRTSTSTF.

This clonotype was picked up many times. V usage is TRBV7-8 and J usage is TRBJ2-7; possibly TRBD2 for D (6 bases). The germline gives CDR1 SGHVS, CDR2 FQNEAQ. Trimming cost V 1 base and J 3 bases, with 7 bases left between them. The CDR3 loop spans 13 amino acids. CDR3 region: CASSLEGLYEQYF. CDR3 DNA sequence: TGTGCCAGCAGCTTAGAGGGACTCTACGAGCAGTACTTC.

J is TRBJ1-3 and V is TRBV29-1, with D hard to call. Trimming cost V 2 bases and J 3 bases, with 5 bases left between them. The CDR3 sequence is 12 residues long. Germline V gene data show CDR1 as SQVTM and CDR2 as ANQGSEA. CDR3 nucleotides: TGCAGCGTTGAAAAGGATGGAAACACCATATATTTT. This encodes CSVEKDGNTIYF.

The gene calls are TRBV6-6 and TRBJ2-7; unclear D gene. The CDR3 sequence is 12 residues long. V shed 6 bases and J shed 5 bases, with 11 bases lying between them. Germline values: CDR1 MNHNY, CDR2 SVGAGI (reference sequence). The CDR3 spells CASRVNSHEQYF. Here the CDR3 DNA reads TGTGCCAGCAGAGTGAATTCCCACGAGCAGTACTTC.

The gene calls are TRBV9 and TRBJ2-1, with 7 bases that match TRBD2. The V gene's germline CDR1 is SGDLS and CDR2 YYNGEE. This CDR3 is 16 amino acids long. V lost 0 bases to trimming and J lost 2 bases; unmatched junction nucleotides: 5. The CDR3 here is CASSVASGVPYNEQFF. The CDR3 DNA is TGTGCCAGCAGCGTAGCTAGCGGAGTCCCCTACAATGAGCAGTTCTTC.

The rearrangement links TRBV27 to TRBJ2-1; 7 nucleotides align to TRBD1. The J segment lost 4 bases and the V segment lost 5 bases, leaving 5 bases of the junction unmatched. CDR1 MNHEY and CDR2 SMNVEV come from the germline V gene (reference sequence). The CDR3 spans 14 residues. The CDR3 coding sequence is TGTGCCAGCAGTCTCCAGGGGGTGTACAATGAGCAGTTCTTC. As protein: CASSLQGVYNEQFF.

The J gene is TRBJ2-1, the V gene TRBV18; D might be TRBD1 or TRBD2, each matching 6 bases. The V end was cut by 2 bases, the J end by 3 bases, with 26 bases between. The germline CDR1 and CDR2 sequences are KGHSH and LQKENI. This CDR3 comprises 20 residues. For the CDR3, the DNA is TGTGCCAGCTCACCATCTAGGGTTAGAAACACGGGGGCCTTCTACAATGAGCAGTTCTTC. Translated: CASSPSRVRNTGAFYNEQFF.

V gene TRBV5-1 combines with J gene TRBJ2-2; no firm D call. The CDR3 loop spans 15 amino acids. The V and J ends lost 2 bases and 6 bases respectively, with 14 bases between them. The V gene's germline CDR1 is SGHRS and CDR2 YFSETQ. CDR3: CASSLLLEFAGELFF. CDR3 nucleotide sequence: TGCGCCAGCAGCTTACTTTTAGAGTTCGCCGGGGAGCTGTTTTTT.

CDR3 DNA sequence: TGTGCCAGCAGTCAAACCGGATTCTACGAGCAGTACTTC. Translating gives CASSQTGFYEQYF. The V call is TRBV25-1, the J call TRBJ2-7; D remains unclear. V was trimmed by 5 bases and J by 3 bases, leaving 11 bases between them. This CDR3 is built from 13 residues. From germline, CDR1 is MGHDK and CDR2 SYGVNS.

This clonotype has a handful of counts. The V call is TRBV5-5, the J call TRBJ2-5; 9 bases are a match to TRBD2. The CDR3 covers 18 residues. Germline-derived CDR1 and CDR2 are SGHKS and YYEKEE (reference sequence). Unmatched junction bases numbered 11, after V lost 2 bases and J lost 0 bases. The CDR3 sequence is CASSFSGSVSVYQETQYF. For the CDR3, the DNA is TGTGCCAGCAGCTTTAGCGGGAGCGTATCAGTATACCAAGAGACCCAGTACTTC.

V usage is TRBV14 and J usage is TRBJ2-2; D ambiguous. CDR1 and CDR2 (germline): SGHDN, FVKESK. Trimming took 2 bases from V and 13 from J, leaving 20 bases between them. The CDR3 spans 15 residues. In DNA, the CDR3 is TGTGCCAGCAGCCAATCCTGGTATTCGGAAGAGGTGCTGTTTTTT. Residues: CASSQSWYSEEVLFF.

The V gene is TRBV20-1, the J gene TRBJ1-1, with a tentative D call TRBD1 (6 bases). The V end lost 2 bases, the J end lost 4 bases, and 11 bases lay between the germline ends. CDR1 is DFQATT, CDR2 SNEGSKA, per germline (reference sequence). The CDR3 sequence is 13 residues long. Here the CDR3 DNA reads TGCAGTGCTAGACAGGGGTCAAGCACTGAAGCTTTCTTT. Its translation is CSARQGSSTEAFF.

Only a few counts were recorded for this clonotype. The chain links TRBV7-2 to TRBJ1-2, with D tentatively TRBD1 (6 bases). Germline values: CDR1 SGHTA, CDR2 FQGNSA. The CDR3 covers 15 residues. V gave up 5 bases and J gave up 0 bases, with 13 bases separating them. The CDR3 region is CASSPGQNPNYGYTF. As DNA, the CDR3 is TGTGCCAGCAGCCCCGGACAGAATCCTAACTATGGCTACACCTTC.

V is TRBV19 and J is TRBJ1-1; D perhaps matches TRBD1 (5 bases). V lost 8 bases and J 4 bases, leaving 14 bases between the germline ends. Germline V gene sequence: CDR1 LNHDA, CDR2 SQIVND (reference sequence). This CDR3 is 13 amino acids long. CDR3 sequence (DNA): TGTGCCAGTCAAAGGGGTGTGAGCACTGAAGCTTTCTTT. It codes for CASQRGVSTEAFF.